The rows below give T cell receptor beta chains drawn from one sample of a study of technical replicates of blood from a few donors. Generated by immunoSEQ multiplex PCR, the TCRdb table keeps only in-frame clones and is missing some. The table lists fewer than 95,000 clones, approximately 94% of them singletons. The sample consisted of T cells isolated from PBMCs. The receptors stem from a human donor in good health. Each CDR3 is given with its conserved first and last residue. D genes are given only for firm matches. The size of a clone is reported for some rows only, either as once, few or many, or as a class for expanded clones.

j_call: TRBJ2-5
d_call: TRBD1
v_call: TRBV7-6
clone_size: once
cdr3_aa: CASSPHGSGGKRRETQYF
cdr3_nt: TGTGCCAGCAGCCCCCACGGGTCAGGGGGCAAACGGAGGGAGACCCAGTACTTC

j_call: TRBJ2-1
d_call: NA
v_call: TRBV6-5
clone_size: NA
cdr3_aa: CASSYSAHTYNEQFF
cdr3_nt: TGTGCCAGCAGTTACTCGGCCCATACCTACAATGAGCAGTTCTTC

j_call: TRBJ2-4
d_call: NA
v_call: TRBV28
clone_size: NA
cdr3_aa: CASTSEGRVIQYF
cdr3_nt: TGTGCCAGCACCTCCGAGGGCCGGGTCATTCAGTACTTC

j_call: TRBJ1-2
d_call: NA
v_call: TRBV4-1
clone_size: once
cdr3_aa: CASSQDHGGYTF
cdr3_nt: TGCGCCAGCAGCCAAGATCACGGTGGCTACACCTTC

j_call: TRBJ2-2
d_call: NA
v_call: TRBV27
clone_size: NA
cdr3_aa: CASSLRTRNTGELFF
cdr3_nt: TGTGCCAGCAGTTTAAGGACAAGGAACACCGGGGAGCTGTTTTTT

j_call: TRBJ1-1
d_call: TRBD1
v_call: TRBV7-6
clone_size: NA
cdr3_aa: CASSLHGTGGAEAFF
cdr3_nt: TGTGCCAGCAGCCTACATGGGACAGGGGGCGCTGAAGCTTTCTTT

j_call: TRBJ2-5
d_call: TRBD2
v_call: TRBV6-5
clone_size: NA
cdr3_aa: CASSWGGQGTQYF
cdr3_nt: TGTGCCAGCAGTTGGGGGGGTCAAGGGACCCAGTACTTC

j_call: TRBJ1-1
d_call: NA
v_call: TRBV4-1
clone_size: NA
cdr3_aa: CASSHYRVGGNTEAFF
cdr3_nt: TGCGCCAGCAGCCACTACAGGGTAGGGGGGAACACTGAAGCTTTCTTT

j_call: TRBJ1-4
d_call: TRBD1
v_call: TRBV18
clone_size: NA
cdr3_aa: CASSPLSSGGLLFF
cdr3_nt: TGTGCCAGCTCACCACTCTCATCAGGGGGTTTACTGTTTTTT

j_call: TRBJ1-1
d_call: NA
v_call: TRBV27
clone_size: NA
cdr3_aa: CASSLQGNTEAFF
cdr3_nt: TGTGCCAGCAGTCTCCAGGGGAACACTGAAGCTTTCTTT

j_call: TRBJ2-7
d_call: NA
v_call: TRBV6-1
clone_size: NA
cdr3_aa: CASSERWIGQSFYEQYF
cdr3_nt: TGTGCCAGCAGTGAAAGGTGGATCGGACAAAGTTTCTACGAGCAGTACTTC

j_call: TRBJ2-3
d_call: NA
v_call: TRBV18
clone_size: NA
cdr3_aa: CASSPRRGVTDTQYF
cdr3_nt: TGTGCCAGCTCACCCCGAAGGGGCGTCACAGATACGCAGTATTTT

j_call: TRBJ1-1
d_call: TRBD1
v_call: TRBV19
clone_size: NA
cdr3_aa: CASSTQGDTEAFF
cdr3_nt: TGTGCCAGTAGTACTCAGGGGGACACTGAAGCTTTCTTT

j_call: TRBJ1-2
d_call: NA
v_call: TRBV14
clone_size: NA
cdr3_aa: CASSQEEGVGGYTF
cdr3_nt: TGTGCCAGCAGCCAAGAAGAGGGGGTCGGGGGCTACACCTTC

j_call: TRBJ1-5
d_call: NA
v_call: TRBV5-1
clone_size: once
cdr3_aa: CASSPEGTPEQPQHF
cdr3_nt: TGCGCCAGCAGCCCTGAGGGGACTCCAGAGCAGCCCCAGCATTTT

j_call: TRBJ2-7
d_call: TRBD1
v_call: TRBV5-1
clone_size: NA
cdr3_aa: CASRAGTGISYQEQYF
cdr3_nt: TGCGCCAGCAGGGCCGGGACAGGGATATCCTACCAAGAGCAGTACTTC

j_call: TRBJ1-2
d_call: TRBD1
v_call: TRBV10-3
clone_size: NA
cdr3_aa: CAISESLTAGTGGADYGYTF
cdr3_nt: TGTGCCATCAGTGAGTCCCTTACCGCCGGGACAGGGGGCGCGGACTATGGCTACACCTTC

j_call: TRBJ2-7
d_call: NA
v_call: TRBV7-2
clone_size: NA
cdr3_aa: CASSPHVAAYEQYF
cdr3_nt: TGTGCCAGCAGCCCTCACGTGGCAGCCTACGAGCAGTACTTC

j_call: TRBJ1-4
d_call: NA
v_call: TRBV4-2
clone_size: NA
cdr3_aa: CASSPGGLRNEKLFF
cdr3_nt: TGTGCCAGCAGCCCGGGGGGGCTACGTAATGAAAAACTGTTTTTT

j_call: TRBJ2-3
d_call: TRBD2
v_call: TRBV11-3
clone_size: NA
cdr3_aa: CASTSGEQDTQYF
cdr3_nt: TGTGCCAGCACTAGCGGGGAACAAGATACGCAGTATTTT

j_call: TRBJ2-3
d_call: TRBD2
v_call: TRBV2
clone_size: NA
cdr3_aa: CASSVRLAGDTQYF
cdr3_nt: TGTGCCAGCAGTGTTCGGCTAGCGGGAGATACGCAGTATTTT

j_call: TRBJ1-1
d_call: NA
v_call: TRBV19
clone_size: NA
cdr3_aa: CASSPVGRSEAFF
cdr3_nt: TGTGCCAGTAGTCCTGTCGGTCGCTCTGAAGCTTTCTTT

j_call: TRBJ2-3
d_call: TRBD2
v_call: TRBV11-2
clone_size: once
cdr3_aa: CASSFNLAGTVDTQYF
cdr3_nt: TGTGCCAGCAGCTTTAATCTAGCGGGCACCGTCGATACGCAGTATTTT

j_call: TRBJ2-1
d_call: TRBD2
v_call: TRBV25-1
clone_size: NA
cdr3_aa: CASSELAGGVNEQFF
cdr3_nt: TGTGCCAGCAGTGAATTGGCGGGGGGGGTAAATGAGCAGTTCTTC

j_call: TRBJ2-4
d_call: TRBD1
v_call: TRBV4-1
clone_size: NA
cdr3_aa: CASSPPGTGLGKNIQYF
cdr3_nt: TGCGCCAGCAGCCCGCCCGGGACAGGGTTAGGGAAAAACATTCAGTACTTC

j_call: TRBJ2-7
d_call: TRBD2
v_call: TRBV2
clone_size: NA
cdr3_aa: CASLAGGPHEQYF
cdr3_nt: TGTGCCAGCCTAGCGGGAGGGCCCCACGAGCAGTACTTC

j_call: TRBJ1-4
d_call: NA
v_call: TRBV19
clone_size: once
cdr3_aa: CASSKPLRVATNEKLFF
cdr3_nt: TGTGCCAGTAGTAAACCCCTTCGGGTCGCAACTAATGAAAAACTGTTTTTT

j_call: TRBJ2-7
d_call: TRBD1
v_call: TRBV10-1
clone_size: NA
cdr3_aa: CASRASGQGAGEQYF
cdr3_nt: TGCGCCAGCAGAGCCTCGGGACAGGGGGCAGGGGAGCAGTACTTC

j_call: TRBJ1-5
d_call: NA
v_call: TRBV7-2
clone_size: NA
cdr3_aa: CASSLLLGDSNQPQHF
cdr3_nt: TGTGCCAGCAGCTTACTTCTGGGAGATAGCAATCAGCCCCAGCATTTT

j_call: TRBJ2-5
d_call: NA
v_call: TRBV27
clone_size: NA
cdr3_aa: CASSLLGTTLETQYF
cdr3_nt: TGTGCCAGCAGTTTATTAGGGACAACCCTAGAGACCCAGTACTTC

j_call: TRBJ1-2
d_call: NA
v_call: TRBV18
clone_size: NA
cdr3_aa: CASSERQDDGYTF
cdr3_nt: TGTGCCAGCTCCGAACGACAGGATGATGGCTACACCTTC

j_call: TRBJ1-5
d_call: NA
v_call: TRBV7-9
clone_size: NA
cdr3_aa: CASTPGSRQPQHF
cdr3_nt: TGTGCCAGCACTCCCGGGAGTCGTCAGCCCCAGCATTTT

j_call: TRBJ1-1
d_call: TRBD1
v_call: TRBV19
clone_size: NA
cdr3_aa: CASSIWDRVGMNTEAFF
cdr3_nt: TGTGCCAGTAGTATATGGGACAGGGTTGGAATGAACACTGAAGCTTTCTTT

j_call: TRBJ1-4
d_call: NA
v_call: TRBV28
clone_size: NA
cdr3_aa: CASGSFGGALKEKLFF
cdr3_nt: TGTGCCAGCGGTAGTTTTGGGGGCGCATTGAAGGAAAAACTGTTTTTT

j_call: TRBJ2-3
d_call: NA
v_call: TRBV7-9
clone_size: NA
cdr3_aa: CASSWGPTSTDTQYF
cdr3_nt: TGTGCCAGCAGCTGGGGCCCTACTAGCACAGATACGCAGTATTTT

j_call: TRBJ1-5
d_call: NA
v_call: TRBV2
clone_size: NA
cdr3_aa: CASSAGYSNQPQHF
cdr3_nt: TGTGCCAGCAGTGCGGGTTACAGCAATCAGCCCCAGCATTTT

j_call: TRBJ1-1
d_call: NA
v_call: TRBV7-9
clone_size: few
cdr3_aa: CASSSGDSTAFF
cdr3_nt: TGTGCCAGCAGCTCCGGAGACTCGACAGCTTTCTTT